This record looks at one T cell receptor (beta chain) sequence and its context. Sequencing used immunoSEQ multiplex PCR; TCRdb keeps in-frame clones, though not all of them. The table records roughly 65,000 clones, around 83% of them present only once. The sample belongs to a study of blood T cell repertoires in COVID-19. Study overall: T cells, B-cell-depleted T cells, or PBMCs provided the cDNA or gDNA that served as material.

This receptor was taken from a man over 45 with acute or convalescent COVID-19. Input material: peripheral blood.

The chain's CDR3 is CASSIGWAGRRETQYF. In nucleotides, the CDR3 is TGTGCCAGTAGTATAGGTTGGGCGGGAAGGCGAGAGACCCAGTACTTC. The chain has TRBV19 and TRBJ2-5, with D possibly TRBD2 on 6 matching bases. Germline V gene data show CDR1 as LNHDA and CDR2 as SQIVND (reference sequence). This CDR3 spans 16 amino acids. V lost 1 base and J lost 4, with 16 bases in between.